These 17 T cell receptor beta chains share one sample of origin, sequenced in a study of blood T cell repertoires in COVID-19 (dated by TCRdb to the early 2020s). Library generation was performed with the immunoSEQ multiplex PCR assay. TCRdb re-hosts the immuneACCESS table, in-frame sequences only. Its copies lack some clones; in the studies checked, an unresolved V gene accounts for under half of them, and the cause for the rest is not known. The sample includes some 200,000 clones, with 86% observed a single time. The ten largest account for roughly 2% of the sample. The sequenced sample consisted of peripheral blood. The receptor source for this set is a woman between 45 and 60 years old with acute or convalescent COVID-19.

This chain connects TRBV10-3 to TRBJ1-5; TRBD1 matches 8 bases. The length of the CDR3 is 11 residues. CDR1 and CDR2 from the germline V gene are ENHRY and SYGVKD. The ends lost 6 bases at V and 11 bases at J; junction bases unmatched: 3. Here the CDR3 reads CAISKGQAQHF. CDR3 DNA sequence: TGTGCCATCAGCAAGGGACAGGCCCAGCATTTT.

The gene calls are TRBV6-6 and TRBJ2-7, with D maybe TRBD1 (6 bases). Trimming took 4 bases from V and 4 from J, leaving 11 bases between them. Germline V gene data show CDR1 as MNHNY and CDR2 as SVGAGI (reference sequence). There are 13 residues in the CDR3. The CDR3 sequence is CASSLGTSYEQYF. CDR3 nucleotide sequence: TGTGCCAGCAGTTTGGGGACAAGTTACGAGCAGTACTTC.

The V and J genes are TRBV6-2 or TRBV6-3 and TRBJ1-1; TRBD1 might be the D (6 bases). The CDR3 sequence is 15 residues long. Per germline, CDR1 MNHEY and CDR2 SVGEGT. The V end was cut by 4 bases, the J end by 4 bases, with 16 bases between. CDR3 residues: CASSSTGPAGTEAFF. As DNA, the CDR3 is TGTGCCAGCAGTTCCACAGGGCCCGCGGGCACTGAAGCTTTCTTT.

This clone came up a few times. The chain links TRBV3-1 (or the pseudogene TRBV3-2) to TRBJ1-6, with D unclear. The CDR3 is made up of 15 amino acids. From germline, CDR1 is LGHDT and CDR2 YNNKEL (reference sequence). Trimming cost V 1 base and J 9 bases, with 13 bases left between them. The CDR3, as DNA: TGTGCCAGCAGCCAAGGTGTAATAGGCGGTTCACCCCTCCACTTT. This translates into CASSQGVIGGSPLHF.

V and J are TRBV15 and TRBJ2-6, with D hard to call. This CDR3 spans 17 amino acids. The germline V gene has CDR1 LNHNV and CDR2 YYDKDF (reference sequence). The V gene lost 4 bases and the J gene lost 0 bases, with 13 bases spanning the gap. This chain's CDR3 is CATSTPWANSGANVLTF. The DNA for the CDR3 is TGTGCCACCAGCACCCCATGGGCGAACTCTGGGGCCAACGTCCTGACTTTC.

The chain carries TRBV19 and TRBJ2-3; 8 bases line up with TRBD2. The trim removed 3 bases at V and 0 bases at J, leaving 5 bases unmatched. This CDR3 region has 16 residues. The V gene's germline CDR1 is LNHDA and CDR2 SQIVND (reference sequence). The CDR3 spells CASSIREGPSTDTQYF. In DNA form, the CDR3 reads TGTGCCAGTAGTATTCGGGAGGGCCCTAGCACAGATACGCAGTATTTT.

V usage is TRBV30 and J usage is TRBJ1-5; D gene ambiguous. V was clipped by 5 bases and J by 2 bases, with 13 bases between them. CDR1 is GTSNPN and CDR2 is SVGIG in the germline V gene (reference sequence). The CDR3 is made up of 14 amino acids. The CDR3 DNA follows: TGTGCCTGGGGATCTGGGGAGGGCAATCAGCCCCAGCATTTT. It specifies CAWGSGEGNQPQHF.

The count of this clone is one. This rearrangement joins TRBV30 to TRBJ1-3; TRBD1 aligns across 11 bases. The CDR3 is 17 amino acids. Looked up from germline, CDR1 is GTSNPN and CDR2 is SVGIG (reference sequence). V was clipped by 3 bases and J by 0 bases; unmatched bases: 7. CDR3 region: CAWSEYGTGGSGNTIYF. The CDR3, as DNA: TGTGCCTGGAGCGAATACGGGACAGGGGGCTCTGGAAACACCATATATTTT. Drawing the rest from reference TRBV30 and TRBJ1-3, the complete variable domain is SQTIHQWPATLVQPVGSPLSLECTVEGTSNPNLYWYRQAAGRGLQLLFYSVGIGQISSEVPQNLSASRPQDRQFILSSKKLLLSDSGFYLCAWSEYGTGGSGNTIYFGEGSWLTVV.

The chain employs TRBV18 and TRBJ2-2; TRBD2 is a possible D gene (6 bases). Germline V gives CDR1 KGHSH, CDR2 LQKENI. Trimming took off 6 bases at V and 5 bases at J, with 13 bases between the two ends. The CDR3 has 14 residues. CDR3 DNA: TGTGCCAGCTCCCAGCTAGCGAGGACCGGGGAGCTGTTTTTT. Amino acid sequence: CASSQLARTGELFF.

The V gene is TRBV19, the J gene TRBJ2-5, with D possibly being TRBD1 (5 bases). Trimming removed 4 bases at V and 7 bases at J, with 10 bases between. CDR3 size: 12 residues. Germline CDR1 LNHDA, CDR2 SQIVND (reference sequence). The CDR3 bases are TGTGCCAGTAGTACCCAGGGCGGGACCCAGTACTTC. It codes for CASSTQGGTQYF.

This rearrangement joins TRBV6-6 to TRBJ2-5, with D perhaps TRBD2 (5 bases). The V and J ends lost 0 bases and 0 bases respectively, with 5 bases between them. The germline CDR1 and CDR2 sequences are MNHNY and SVGAGI (reference sequence). The CDR3 is 14 residues long. CDR3 nucleotide sequence: TGTGCCAGCAGTTACTCGAGGGACCAAGAGACCCAGTACTTC. It yields the protein CASSYSRDQETQYF.

The chain uses TRBV4-3 and TRBJ2-1; a possible D gene is TRBD2 (5 bases). Trimming left V 0 bases short and J 9 bases short, with 12 bases between. From germline, CDR1 is LGHNA and CDR2 YSLEER. CDR3 length: 14 amino acids. CDR3 DNA sequence: TGCGCCAGCAGCCAAGATCTTTGGAGGCTTGAGCAGTTCTTC. Protein: CASSQDLWRLEQFF.

The V gene is TRBV6-5, the J gene TRBJ2-5, with D maybe TRBD2 (6 bases). The CDR3 length is 15 residues. V lost 7 bases and J 5 bases, leaving 20 bases between the germline ends. CDR1 MNHEY and CDR2 SVGAGI come from the germline V gene. The CDR3 DNA follows: TGTGCCAGCACCACCGGGATCGGGGGACCGGAGACCCAGTACTTC. Its translation: CASTTGIGGPETQYF.

The V and J genes are TRBV2 and TRBJ2-1; 10 nucleotides line up with TRBD2. This CDR3 is 14 amino acids long. From germline, CDR1 is SNHLY and CDR2 FYNNEI. Trimming removed 6 bases from V and 6 bases from J; junction bases left unmatched: 5. The CDR3 reads CASRGGTSVNEQFF. DNA for the CDR3: TGTGCCAGCAGGGGCGGGACTAGCGTCAATGAGCAGTTCTTC.

CDR3 nucleotide sequence: TGTGCCAGCAGCATAGAAGAGACCCAGTACTTC. Amino acid sequence: CASSIEETQYF. V gene TRBV6-2 or TRBV6-3 combines with J gene TRBJ2-5; D gene uncertain. Germline CDR1 MNHEY, CDR2 SVGEGT. V was shortened by 6 bases and J by 3 bases, with 5 bases between the two germline ends. The CDR3 loop spans 11 amino acids.

This clone was detected many times. This chain links TRBV30 with TRBJ1-3; D is unclear. The CDR3 is 12 amino acids. The V gene lost 0 bases and the J gene lost 4 bases, with 4 bases spanning the gap. Per germline, CDR1 GTSNPN and CDR2 SVGIG (reference sequence). This CDR3 reads CAWSVRGNTIYF. The CDR3 nucleotides are TGTGCCTGGAGTGTTCGGGGAAACACCATATATTTT. The variable domain in full, completed from reference TRBV30 and TRBJ1-3, reads SQTIHQWPATLVQPVGSPLSLECTVEGTSNPNLYWYRQAAGRGLQLLFYSVGIGQISSEVPQNLSASRPQDRQFILSSKKLLLSDSGFYLCAWSVRGNTIYFGEGSWLTVV.

This clone was counted a single time. V gene TRBV3-1 (or the pseudogene TRBV3-2) combines with J gene TRBJ2-3; 15 bases are a match to TRBD2. The ends lost 4 bases at V and 3 bases at J; junction bases unmatched: 2. Germline CDR1 is LGHDT and CDR2 is YNNKEL (reference sequence). The CDR3 loop spans 16 amino acids. CDR3 loop: CASSRGTSGRTDTQYF. Written as DNA, the CDR3 is TGTGCCAGCAGCCGGGGGACTAGCGGGAGGACAGATACGCAGTATTTT.